A single sample gave rise to the 21 T cell receptor beta chains below, sequenced in a study of blood T cell repertoires in COVID-19. Method: immunoSEQ multiplex PCR; TCRdb's copy keeps in-frame clones and lacks some. The sample has some 180,000 clones, approximately 80% seen once. The source material was peripheral blood. These receptors originate from an elderly woman with COVID-19, enrolled during active disease.

The rearrangement links TRBV7-8 to TRBJ1-2; 8 nucleotides align to TRBD1. CDR3 length equals 12 residues. J lost 8 bases, V lost 5 bases, and 4 bases had no gene match. CDR1 and CDR2 from the germline V gene are SGHVS and FQNEAQ. The CDR3 loop is CASSPGGAGYTF. The DNA of the CDR3 is TGTGCCAGCAGCCCAGGGGGCGCGGGCTACACCTTC.

The J gene is TRBJ1-1, the V gene TRBV2; D is ambiguous. Trimming left V 7 bases short and J 5 bases short, with 8 bases between. The CDR3 loop spans 11 amino acids. In germline, CDR1 is SNHLY, CDR2 FYNNEI. The CDR3 sequence is CASNEETEAFF. CDR3 bases: TGTGCCAGCAACGAGGAAACTGAAGCTTTCTTT.

The chain uses TRBV6-6 and TRBJ1-2, with D uncertain. Between the trimmed V and J ends, which lost 2 bases and 8 bases, there was a span of 9 bases. Germline V gene sequence: CDR1 MNHNY, CDR2 SVGAGI (reference sequence). The CDR3 contains 12 residues. Here the CDR3 DNA reads TGTGCCAGCAGTTACGAGGCGAGGGGCTACACCTTC. Translating gives CASSYEARGYTF.

The CDR3 DNA reads as TGTGCCAGCAGCCCCCGGGACAGGGCTATCTACGAGCAGTACTTC. Protein product: CASSPRDRAIYEQYF. This chain uses TRBV5-8 with TRBJ2-7; TRBD1 matches at 9 bases. V lost 4 bases and J lost 3; bases outside the gene matches: 8. The CDR3 totals 15 residues. Germline loops: CDR1 SGHTS, CDR2 YDEGEE. The full variable domain, completed using reference TRBV5-8 and TRBJ2-7, is EAGVTQSPTHLIKTRGQQATLRCSPISGHTSVYWYQQALGLGLQFLLWYDEGEERNRGNFPPRFSGRQFPNYSSELNVNALELEDSALYLCASSPRDRAIYEQYFGPGTRLTVT.

CDR3 residues: CASSSPGQGNRNEQFF. The CDR3 bases are TGTGCCAGCAGTTCTCCGGGACAGGGGAATAGGAATGAGCAGTTCTTC. The J gene is TRBJ2-1, the V gene TRBV6-5; 10 bases agree with TRBD1. V dropped 4 bases and J dropped 7; count of bases not matched to a gene: 10. This CDR3 is 16 amino acids long. The germline CDR1 and CDR2 sequences are MNHEY and SVGAGI.

The chain recombines TRBV7-3 with TRBJ2-5; tentative D call: TRBD2 (6 bases). The CDR3 consists of 15 residues. V lost 1 base to trimming and J lost 1 base, with 10 bases between them. Germline loops: CDR1 SGHTA, CDR2 FQGTGA. CDR3: CASSLNGGTQETQYF. Here the CDR3 DNA reads TGTGCCAGCAGCTTAAATGGGGGGACCCAAGAGACCCAGTACTTC.

The chain employs TRBV5-1 and TRBJ2-5; a possible D gene is TRBD2 (7 bases). CDR1 is SGHRS and CDR2 is YFSETQ in the germline V gene. CDR3 length: 14 amino acids. Between the trimmed V and J ends, which lost 3 bases and 2 bases, there was a span of 11 bases. The CDR3 region is CASSYGGTQETQYF. Written as DNA, the CDR3 is TGCGCCAGCAGCTACGGGGGGACACAAGAGACCCAGTACTTC.

V gene TRBV11-2 combines with J gene TRBJ2-1, with TRBD2 matching 10 bases. After removal of 1 base from V and 5 bases from J, the junction contained 5 bases not matched to a gene. The CDR3 length is 16 residues. Looked up from germline, CDR1 is SGHAT and CDR2 is FQNNGV. CDR3 sequence: CASSLGLAGLHNEQFF. In DNA form, the CDR3 reads TGTGCCAGCAGCTTAGGACTAGCGGGCCTTCACAATGAGCAGTTCTTC.

The V gene is TRBV9, the J gene TRBJ2-2, with 9 bases matching TRBD1. The J segment lost 4 bases and the V segment lost 0 bases, leaving 1 base of the junction unmatched. Germline loops: CDR1 SGDLS, CDR2 YYNGEE. This CDR3 has 15 residues. The CDR3, as DNA: TGTGCCAGCAGCGTAGGGACAGGGGTCACCGGGGAGCTGTTTTTT. It is translated as CASSVGTGVTGELFF.

This sequence joins TRBV28 and TRBJ1-2; the D gene is possibly TRBD1 (5 bases). The length of the CDR3 is 14 residues. Germline V gene sequence: CDR1 MDHEN, CDR2 SYDVKM. V shed 10 bases and J shed 4 bases, with 19 bases lying between them. For the CDR3, the DNA is TGTGCCACCACGATTACAGGCGGGGGCTATGGCTACACCTTC. Amino acids: CATTITGGGYGYTF.

V and J are TRBV28 and TRBJ2-1; 8 bases align to TRBD1. Germline CDR1 MDHEN, CDR2 SYDVKM. This CDR3 spans 17 amino acids. J lost 4 bases, V lost 2 bases, and 10 bases had no gene match. In nucleotides, the CDR3 is TGTGCCAGCAGTTTAGGGGGACAGGCTATGTTATACAATGAGCAGTTCTTC. It yields the protein CASSLGGQAMLYNEQFF. Looking up the rest from reference TRBV28 and TRBJ2-1 gives the full variable domain: DVKVTQSSRYLVKRTGEKVFLECVQDMDHENMFWYRQDPGLGLRLIYFSYDVKMKEKGDIPEGYSVSREKKERFSLILESASTNQTSMYLCASSLGGQAMLYNEQFFGPGTRLTVL.

The gene calls are TRBV11-2 and TRBJ1-1; 8 positions agree with TRBD1. V shed 3 bases and J 1 base; nucleotides not matched to a gene: 4. The CDR3 runs 15 residues. Germline V lookup: CDR1 SGHAT, CDR2 FQNNGV. The CDR3 spells CASSLGGQGNTEAFF. CDR3 DNA: TGTGCCAGCAGCTTGGGCGGACAGGGGAACACTGAAGCTTTCTTT.

In this sample, this clone turned up once. This chain links TRBV6-5 with TRBJ1-1; tentatively, D is TRBD1 (6 bases). Trimming took off 0 bases at V and 2 bases at J, with 13 bases between the two ends. Germline V gives CDR1 MNHEY, CDR2 SVGAGI. There are 16 residues in the CDR3. The CDR3 spells CASSYSRTDLNTEAFF. The CDR3 bases are TGTGCCAGCAGTTACTCGAGGACAGACCTCAACACTGAAGCTTTCTTT.

The V and J genes are TRBV4-1 and TRBJ2-2; a possible D gene is TRBD1 (5 bases). CDR1 is MGHRA, CDR2 YSYEKL, per germline. The CDR3 consists of 15 residues. Trimming stripped 1 base from V and 3 bases from J, with 9 bases between. CDR3 sequence: CASSQGGYYTGELFF. The CDR3 DNA sequence: TGCGCCAGCAGCCAAGGGGGCTATTACACCGGGGAGCTGTTTTTT.

The V and J genes are TRBV4-3 and TRBJ1-1; no definite D call. Germline assignment: CDR1 LGHNA and CDR2 YSLEER. V shed 0 bases and J shed 0 bases, with 17 bases lying between them. CDR3 length: 18 residues. This CDR3 reads CASSQDRESYVMNTEAFF. Written as DNA, the CDR3 is TGCGCCAGCAGCCAAGATCGGGAGTCCTATGTGATGAACACTGAAGCTTTCTTT.

On this clone: Other DNA sequences in the same sample also yield this CDR3. The chain couples TRBV6-1 to TRBJ2-7; D gene uncertain. Looked up from germline, CDR1 is MNHNS and CDR2 is SASEGT. This CDR3 has 14 residues. V was clipped by 2 bases and J by 0 bases, with 8 bases between them. The CDR3 coding sequence is TGTGCCAGCAGTGAAATCTTGAGCTCCTACGAGCAGTACTTC. It is translated as CASSEILSSYEQYF.

The J gene is TRBJ2-2, the V gene TRBV7-9; the D gene is possibly TRBD1 (5 bases). CDR1 and CDR2 from the germline V gene are SEHNR and FQNEAQ (reference sequence). With 3 bases removed from V and 7 bases from J, the gap between germline ends came to 12 bases. This CDR3 comprises 14 residues. CDR3 amino acids: CASSLWGKHGELFF. The CDR3, as DNA: TGTGCCAGCAGCTTGTGGGGCAAGCACGGGGAGCTGTTTTTT.

The V and J genes are TRBV20-1 and TRBJ2-3; D remains ambiguous. The germline gives CDR1 DFQATT, CDR2 SNEGSKA (reference sequence). The V end lost 7 bases, the J end lost 2 bases, and 7 bases lay between the germline ends. The CDR3 is made up of 11 amino acids. The CDR3 region is CSVLVTDTQYF. The CDR3 DNA reads TGCAGTGTACTTGTCACAGATACGCAGTATTTT.

This chain connects TRBV28 to TRBJ2-7; D call uncertain. Germline loops: CDR1 MDHEN, CDR2 SYDVKM. The CDR3 has 13 residues. The V and J ends lost 9 bases and 5 bases respectively, with 17 bases between them. The CDR3 DNA is TGTGCCAGTAAAATTATTGGTGAGGACGAGCAGTACTTC. As protein: CASKIIGEDEQYF.

This clone was seen once. This chain uses TRBV10-3 with TRBJ2-1; D not resolved. Germline assignment: CDR1 ENHRY and CDR2 SYGVKD. Trimming stripped 7 bases from V and 6 bases from J, with 10 bases between. This CDR3 has 12 amino acids. In DNA, the CDR3 is TGTGCCATCACGGGTAGCAGCAATGAGCAGTTCTTC. Protein: CAITGSSNEQFF.

The chain links TRBV6-1 to TRBJ2-2; 10 bases map to TRBD1. Germline V gene lookup returns CDR1 MNHNS and CDR2 SASEGT. This CDR3 has 15 amino acids. V trimming: 7 bases; J trimming: 8 bases; junction bases outside the gene matches: 10. This chain's CDR3 is CASTEGQGRSGELFF. The CDR3 DNA is TGTGCCAGCACCGAGGGACAGGGGAGATCTGGGGAGCTGTTTTTT.